This TCR beta chain was sequenced during a study of blood T cell repertoires in COVID-19. For the study at large: Spain, Italy and the United States supplied samples that represented acute and convalescent COVID-19.

Looked up from germline, CDR1 is MNHEY and CDR2 is SVGAGI. CDR3 length equals 15 residues. V was pared by 5 bases and J by 1 base, with 5 bases of the junction left unmatched. TCRdb's copy holds only in-frame clones and misses some; the assay was immunoSEQ multiplex PCR. In the table there are roughly 500,000 clones, around 89% of which are singletons. Each participant's cohort was designated according to participant-reported clinical history. This clonotype was sampled from a woman aged 40 to 49 who had recovered from COVID-19. The chain combines TRBV6-5 with TRBJ1-1, with 9 positions matching TRBD1. Sequencing used PBMCs or T cells enriched from blood (not recorded which). DNA of the CDR3: TGTGCCAGCAGTCGGACAGGGGCCCAGAACACTGAAGCTTTCTTT. This gives the protein CASSRTGAQNTEAFF.